There are a few counts of the clone carrying this T cell receptor beta chain. Its target is unknown. Method: immunoSEQ multiplex PCR; TCRdb's copy keeps in-frame clones and lacks some. This table holds about 16,000 clones, about four fifths found once. The record originates from a study of PD-1 blockade in classical Hodgkin lymphoma. Overall study results and limits: The drivers behind the repertoire differences, possibly disease activity or prior therapy, remain undefined. Healthy donors were reported to have higher baseline TCR diversity than newly diagnosed patients.

The time point here: newly diagnosed, previously untreated cHL patient sample. Comparator PBMCs were from newly diagnosed, untreated classical Hodgkin lymphoma. J lost 10 bases, V lost 7 bases, and 11 bases had no gene match. CDR1 is MGHDK, CDR2 SYGVNS, per germline. The CDR3 totals 16 residues. The rearrangement uses TRBV25-1 and TRBJ2-1, with TRBD2 matching over 15 bases. The clonotype was recovered from a human donor with classical Hodgkin lymphoma. The specimen sequenced was peripheral blood mononuclear cells (PBMCs). CDR3 DNA: TGTGCCAGCACACCTAAGGGACTAGCGGGGGGAGGGGAGCAGTTCTTC. As protein: CASTPKGLAGGGEQFF.